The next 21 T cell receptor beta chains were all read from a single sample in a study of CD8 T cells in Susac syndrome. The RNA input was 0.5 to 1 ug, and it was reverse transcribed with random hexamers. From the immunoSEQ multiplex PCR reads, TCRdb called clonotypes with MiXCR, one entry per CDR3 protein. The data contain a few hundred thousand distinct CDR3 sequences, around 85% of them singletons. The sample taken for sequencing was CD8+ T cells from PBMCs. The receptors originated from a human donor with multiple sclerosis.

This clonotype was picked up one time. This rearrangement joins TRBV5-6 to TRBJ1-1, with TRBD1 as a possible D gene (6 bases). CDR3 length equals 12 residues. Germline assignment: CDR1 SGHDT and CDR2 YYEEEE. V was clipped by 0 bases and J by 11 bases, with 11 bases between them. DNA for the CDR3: TGTGCCAGCAGCTTGGTGGGGCAGGGGGCTTTCTTT. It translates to CASSLVGQGAFF.

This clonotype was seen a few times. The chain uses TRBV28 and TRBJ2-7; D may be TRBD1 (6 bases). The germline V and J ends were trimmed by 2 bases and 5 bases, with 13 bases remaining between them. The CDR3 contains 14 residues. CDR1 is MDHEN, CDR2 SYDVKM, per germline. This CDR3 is CASSLAGALDEQYF. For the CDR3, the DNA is TGTGCCAGCAGTTTAGCAGGGGCTCTTGACGAGCAGTACTTC.

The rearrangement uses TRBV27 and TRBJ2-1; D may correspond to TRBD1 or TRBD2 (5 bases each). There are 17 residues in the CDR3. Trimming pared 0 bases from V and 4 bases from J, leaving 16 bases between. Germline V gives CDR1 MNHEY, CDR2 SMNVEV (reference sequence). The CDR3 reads CASSLSVEGLSYNEQFF. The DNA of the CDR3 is TGTGCCAGCAGTTTATCAGTTGAGGGGCTATCATACAATGAGCAGTTCTTC.

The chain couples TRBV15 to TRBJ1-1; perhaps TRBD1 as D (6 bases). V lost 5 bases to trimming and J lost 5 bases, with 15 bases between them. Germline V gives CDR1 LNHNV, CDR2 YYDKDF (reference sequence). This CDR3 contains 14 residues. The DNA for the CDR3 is TGTGCCACCAGCGCTTCTCAGGGGATGACTGAAGCTTTCTTT. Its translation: CATSASQGMTEAFF. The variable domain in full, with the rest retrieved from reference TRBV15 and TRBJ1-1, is DAMVIQNPRYQVTQFGKPVTLSCSQTLNHNVMYWYQQKSSQAPKLLFHYYDKDFNNEADTPDNFQSRRPNTSFCFLDIRSPGLGDTAMYLCATSASQGMTEAFFGQGTRLTVV.

CDR3: CASSQEGPNTGELFF. The CDR3 DNA reads as TGCGCCAGCAGCCAAGAAGGGCCCAACACCGGGGAGCTGTTTTTT. V usage is TRBV4-1 and J usage is TRBJ2-2; no firm D call. CDR1 and CDR2 from the germline V gene are MGHRA and YSYEKL. The ends were cut back, 0 bases at V and 2 bases at J, with 7 bases in the middle. This CDR3 has 15 residues.

The CDR3 DNA follows: TGTGCCAGCAGTGTCTTAATAGCGGACAGTGAGCAGTTCTTC. Translated: CASSVLIADSEQFF. The chain employs TRBV2 and TRBJ2-1; either TRBD1 or TRBD2 may fit D (6 bases each). The ends were cut back, 4 bases at V and 9 bases at J, with 16 bases in the middle. The CDR3 has 14 residues. Germline V gene data show CDR1 as SNHLY and CDR2 as FYNNEI.

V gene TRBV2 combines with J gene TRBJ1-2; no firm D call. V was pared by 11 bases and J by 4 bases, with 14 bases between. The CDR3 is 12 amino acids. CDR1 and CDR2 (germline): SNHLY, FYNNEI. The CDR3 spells CAVEGGVYGYTF. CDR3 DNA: TGTGCCGTCGAGGGAGGAGTCTATGGCTACACCTTC.

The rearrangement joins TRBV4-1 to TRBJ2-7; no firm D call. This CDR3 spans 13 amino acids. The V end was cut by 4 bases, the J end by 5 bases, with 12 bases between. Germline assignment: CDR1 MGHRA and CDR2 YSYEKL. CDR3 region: CASSLGRADEQYF. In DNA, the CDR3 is TGCGCCAGCAGCCTGGGAAGGGCGGACGAGCAGTACTTC.

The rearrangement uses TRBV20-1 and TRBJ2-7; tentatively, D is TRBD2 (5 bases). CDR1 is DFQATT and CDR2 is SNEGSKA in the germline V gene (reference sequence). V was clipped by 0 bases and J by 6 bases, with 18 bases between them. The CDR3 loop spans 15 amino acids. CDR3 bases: TGCAGTGCTAGAGATATGAGAAGGGAGACGGGCGAGCAGTACTTC. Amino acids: CSARDMRRETGEQYF.

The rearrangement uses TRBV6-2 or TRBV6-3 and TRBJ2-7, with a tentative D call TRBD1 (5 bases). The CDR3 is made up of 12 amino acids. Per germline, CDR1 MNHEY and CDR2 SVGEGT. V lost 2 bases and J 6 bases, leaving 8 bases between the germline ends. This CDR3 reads CASSYGALEQYF. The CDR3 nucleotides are TGTGCCAGCAGTTACGGGGCCCTCGAGCAGTACTTC.

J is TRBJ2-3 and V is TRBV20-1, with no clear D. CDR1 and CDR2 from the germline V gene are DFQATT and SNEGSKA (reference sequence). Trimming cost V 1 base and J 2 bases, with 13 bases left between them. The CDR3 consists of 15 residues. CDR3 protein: CSARVGTVLTDTQYF. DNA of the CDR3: TGCAGTGCTAGAGTTGGTACGGTGCTCACAGATACGCAGTATTTT.

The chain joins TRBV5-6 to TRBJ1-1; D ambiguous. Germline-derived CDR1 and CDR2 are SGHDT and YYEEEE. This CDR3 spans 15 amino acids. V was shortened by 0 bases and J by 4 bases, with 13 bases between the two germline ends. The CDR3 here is CASSLGQAGGTEAFF. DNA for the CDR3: TGTGCCAGCAGCTTGGGGCAGGCCGGTGGCACTGAAGCTTTCTTT.

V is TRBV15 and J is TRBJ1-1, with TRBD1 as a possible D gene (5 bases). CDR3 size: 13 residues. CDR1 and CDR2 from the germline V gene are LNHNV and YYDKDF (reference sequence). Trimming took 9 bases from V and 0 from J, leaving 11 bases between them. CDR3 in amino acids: CATATGVNTEAFF. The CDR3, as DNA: TGTGCCACGGCGACGGGGGTGAACACTGAAGCTTTCTTT.

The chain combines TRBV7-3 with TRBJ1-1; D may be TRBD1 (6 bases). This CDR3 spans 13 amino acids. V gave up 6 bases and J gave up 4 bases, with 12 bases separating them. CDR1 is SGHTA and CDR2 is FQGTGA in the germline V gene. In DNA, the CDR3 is TGTGCCAGCAGTATAGGGGGGAGCACTGAAGCTTTCTTT. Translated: CASSIGGSTEAFF.

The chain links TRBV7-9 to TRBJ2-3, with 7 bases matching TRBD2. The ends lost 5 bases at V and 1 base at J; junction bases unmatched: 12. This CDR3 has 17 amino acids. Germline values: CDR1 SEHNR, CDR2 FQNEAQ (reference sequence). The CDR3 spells CASSKQTASGRTDTQYF. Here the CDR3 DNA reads TGTGCCAGCAGCAAACAGACGGCTAGCGGACGCACAGATACGCAGTATTTT. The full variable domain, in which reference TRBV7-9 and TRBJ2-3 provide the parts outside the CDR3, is DTGVSQNPRHKITKRGQNVTFRCDPISEHNRLYWYRQTLGQGPEFLTYFQNEAQLEKSRLLSDRFSAERPKGSFSTLEIQRTEQGDSAMYLCASSKQTASGRTDTQYFGPGTRLTVL.

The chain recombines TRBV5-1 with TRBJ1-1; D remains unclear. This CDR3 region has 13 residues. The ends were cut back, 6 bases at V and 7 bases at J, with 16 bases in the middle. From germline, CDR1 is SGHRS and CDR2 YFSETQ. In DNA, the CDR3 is TGCGCCAGCAACGGAGGCGGGGATATTGAAGCTTTCTTT. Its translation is CASNGGGDIEAFF.

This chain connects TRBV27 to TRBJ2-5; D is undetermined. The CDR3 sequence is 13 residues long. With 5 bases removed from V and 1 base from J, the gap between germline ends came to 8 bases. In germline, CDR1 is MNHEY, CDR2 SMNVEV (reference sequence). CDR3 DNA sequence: TGTGCCAGCAGTGCCCTGGCCCAAGAGACCCAGTACTTC. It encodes CASSALAQETQYF.

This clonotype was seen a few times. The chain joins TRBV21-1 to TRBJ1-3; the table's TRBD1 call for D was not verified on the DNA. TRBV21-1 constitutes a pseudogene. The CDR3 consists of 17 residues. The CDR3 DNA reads TGTGCCAGCAGCATCAACCCCCCGGGACACCTGGGAAACACCATATATTTT. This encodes CASSINPPGHLGNTIYF.

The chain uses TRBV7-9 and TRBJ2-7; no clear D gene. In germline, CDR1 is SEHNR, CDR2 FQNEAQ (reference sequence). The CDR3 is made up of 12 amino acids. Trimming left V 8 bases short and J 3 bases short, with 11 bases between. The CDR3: CASAVDNYEQYF. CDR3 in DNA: TGTGCCAGCGCCGTTGACAACTACGAGCAGTACTTC.

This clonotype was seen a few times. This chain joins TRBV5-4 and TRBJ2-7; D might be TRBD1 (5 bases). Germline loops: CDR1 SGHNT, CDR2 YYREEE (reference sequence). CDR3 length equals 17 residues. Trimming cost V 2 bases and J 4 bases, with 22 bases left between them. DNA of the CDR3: TGTGCCAGCAGCTTTGGGGCAGTGGACACCACCCAATACGAGCAGTACTTC. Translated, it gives CASSFGAVDTTQYEQYF. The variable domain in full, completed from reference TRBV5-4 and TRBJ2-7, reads ETGVTQSPTHLIKTRGQQVTLRCSSQSGHNTVSWYQQALGQGPQFIFQYYREEENGRGNFPPRFSGLQFPNYSSELNVNALELDDSALYLCASSFGAVDTTQYEQYFGPGTRLTVT.

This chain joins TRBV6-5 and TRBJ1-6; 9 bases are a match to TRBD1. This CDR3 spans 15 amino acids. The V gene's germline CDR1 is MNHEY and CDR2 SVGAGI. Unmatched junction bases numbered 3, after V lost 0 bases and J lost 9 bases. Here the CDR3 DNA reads TGTGCCAGCAGTTACTCACAGGGGGCAGCTTCACCCCTCCACTTT. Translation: CASSYSQGAASPLHF.